These T cell receptor beta chains were read from a single sample in a study of CD8 T cells in Susac syndrome. TCRdb itself ran the immunoSEQ multiplex PCR reads through MiXCR, one entry per CDR3 protein. This sample has 120,000 to 150,000 distinct CDR3 sequences; almost 96% occur once, and the top ten carry about 0.08%. Sequenced: CD4+ T cells from PBMCs. These TCRs come from a human donor with Susac syndrome. Both conserved end residues are trimmed from each CDR3.

TRBJ1-1 | TRBV15 | ATSRDPQGPNTEAF
TRBJ1-1 | TRBV3-1 | ASSTGQGTTEAF
TRBJ2-1 | TRBV4-1 | ASSQVGGTEQF
TRBJ1-5 | TRBV9 | ASSGGQGTNQPQH
TRBJ1-5 | TRBV12-3/TRBV12-4 | ASRPRGQPQH
TRBJ1-6 | TRBV25-1 | ASVDRNNSPLH
TRBJ2-5 | TRBV20-1 | SARISGRAGETQY
TRBJ2-7 | TRBV28 | ASEDRASYEQY
TRBJ2-7 | TRBV20-1 | SARLRAAYEQY
TRBJ2-1 | TRBV3-1 | ASSTGDEQF
TRBJ2-1 | TRBV20-1 | SARIGQGISVVFEQF
TRBJ2-3 | TRBV5-4 | ASSSGRTDTQY
TRBJ1-2 | TRBV29-1 | SVDGDRHGGYT
TRBJ2-1 | TRBV11-2 | ASRHRSHVSSYNEQF
TRBJ2-7 | TRBV29-1 | SVYALGGEQY
TRBJ2-5 | TRBV5-1 | ASSPGAGSQETQY
TRBJ2-5 | TRBV6-5 | ASIPLAGAKETQY
TRBJ2-3 | TRBV29-1 | SVVLLLTDTQY
TRBJ1-5 | TRBV2 | ASSNDSPGQPQH
TRBJ2-7 | TRBV11-3 | ASSLGPGDPYEQY
TRBJ1-1 | TRBV4-1 | ASSQDPLQKGRTEAF
TRBJ1-2 | TRBV2 | ASTLTGGGYGYT
TRBJ2-4 | TRBV20-1 | RAEAPAIGNIQY
TRBJ2-3 | TRBV28 | ASSTSGRTDTQY
TRBJ2-1 | TRBV14 | ASSQIGQLYNEQF
TRBJ2-5 | TRBV28 | ASSLVGQSETQY
TRBJ2-3 | TRBV29-1 | SVGGSGGVDTQY
TRBJ1-6 | TRBV4-1 | ASSIAPGQESNSPLH
TRBJ1-1 | TRBV9 | ASSVSPGQSTEAF
TRBJ2-5 | TRBV29-1 | SVGDETQY
TRBJ2-7 | TRBV12-3/TRBV12-4 | ASSPQGSSYEQY
TRBJ2-3 | TRBV5-4 | ASSFEAYSTDTQY
TRBJ2-2 | TRBV20-1 | SAATGDTGELF
TRBJ1-2 | TRBV2 | ASSEGQGAGYT
TRBJ2-5 | TRBV20-1 | SASTRTYGTQY
TRBJ2-7 | TRBV21-1 | ASSALVLRETSYEQY
TRBJ2-7 | TRBV5-1 | ASSLGDGIGEQY
TRBJ2-1 | TRBV19 | ASSWGRHNEQF
TRBJ2-5 | TRBV28 | ASSLGTGPGETQY
TRBJ2-2 | TRBV5-4 | ASSLESTGELF
TRBJ1-1 | TRBV7-9 | ASSSYRGEAF
TRBJ2-5 | TRBV6-5 | ASSAGTVGTQY
TRBJ2-2 | TRBV5-1 | ASSLGSAGNTGELF
TRBJ2-7 | TRBV20-1 | SARGLRAYEQY
TRBJ2-7 | TRBV29-1 | SAGGTGTYEQY
TRBJ1-5 | TRBV20-1 | SARGAGQGDRGHSNQPQH
TRBJ2-7 | TRBV20-1 | SARDEGGSNEQY
TRBJ1-1 | TRBV18 | ASSPGLVGVTEAF
TRBJ2-1 | TRBV29-1 | SVGRGPSGGRSNEQF
TRBJ1-3 | TRBV4-1 | ASSQDWQGEVSIVIY
TRBJ1-5 | TRBV6-2/TRBV6-3 | ASGTGQPQH
TRBJ2-6 | TRBV7-9 | ASRGHPRSGANVLT
TRBJ2-5 | TRBV28 | ASSFGHQETQY
TRBJ2-2 | TRBV29-1 | SVGTGIVGGELF
TRBJ2-1 | TRBV11-2 | ASRTWGTSGSTRPLNEQF
TRBJ1-3 | TRBV7-3 | ASSLQHNSGNTIY